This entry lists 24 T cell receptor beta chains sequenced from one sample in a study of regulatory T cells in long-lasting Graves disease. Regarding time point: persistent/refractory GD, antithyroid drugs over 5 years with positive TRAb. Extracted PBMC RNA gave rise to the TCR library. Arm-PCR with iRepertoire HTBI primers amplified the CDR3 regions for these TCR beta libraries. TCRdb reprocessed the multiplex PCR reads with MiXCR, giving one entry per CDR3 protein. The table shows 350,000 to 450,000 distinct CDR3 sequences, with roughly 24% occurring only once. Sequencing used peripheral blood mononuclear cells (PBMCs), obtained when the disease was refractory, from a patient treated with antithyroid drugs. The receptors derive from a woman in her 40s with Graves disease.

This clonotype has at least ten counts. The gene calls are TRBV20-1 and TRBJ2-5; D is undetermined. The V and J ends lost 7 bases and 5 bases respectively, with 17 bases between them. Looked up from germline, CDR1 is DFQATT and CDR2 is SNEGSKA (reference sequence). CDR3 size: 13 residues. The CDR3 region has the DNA TGCAGTGACCAAGGCCCATGGTTGGAGACCCAGTACTTC. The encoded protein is CSDQGPWLETQYF.

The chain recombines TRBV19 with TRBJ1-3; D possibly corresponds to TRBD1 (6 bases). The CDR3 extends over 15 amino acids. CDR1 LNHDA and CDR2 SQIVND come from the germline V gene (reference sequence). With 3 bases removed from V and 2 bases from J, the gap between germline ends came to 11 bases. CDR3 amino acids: CASSIWGQAGNTIYF. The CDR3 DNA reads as TGTGCCAGTAGTATTTGGGGACAAGCTGGAAACACCATATATTTT. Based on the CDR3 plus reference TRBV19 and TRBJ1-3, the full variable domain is DGGITQSPKYLFRKEGQNVTLSCEQNLNHDAMYWYRQDPGQGLRLIYYSQIVNDFQKGDIAEGYSVSREKKESFPLTVTSAQKNPTAFYLCASSIWGQAGNTIYFGEGSWLTVV.

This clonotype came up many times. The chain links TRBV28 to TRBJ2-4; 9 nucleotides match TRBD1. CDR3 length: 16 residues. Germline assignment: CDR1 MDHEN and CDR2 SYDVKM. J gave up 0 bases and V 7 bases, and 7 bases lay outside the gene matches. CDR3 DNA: TGTGCCAGCACCGTTAGACAGGGGGTAGCCAAAAACATTCAGTACTTC. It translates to CASTVRQGVAKNIQYF.

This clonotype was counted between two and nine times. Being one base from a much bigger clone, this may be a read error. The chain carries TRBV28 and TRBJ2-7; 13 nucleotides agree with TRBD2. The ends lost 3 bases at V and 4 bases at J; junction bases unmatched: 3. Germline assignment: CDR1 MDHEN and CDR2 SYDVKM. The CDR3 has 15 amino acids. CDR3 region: CASSFRTSGRYEQYF. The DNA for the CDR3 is TGTGCCAGCAGTTTCCGGACTAGCGGGAGATACGAGCAGTACTTC.

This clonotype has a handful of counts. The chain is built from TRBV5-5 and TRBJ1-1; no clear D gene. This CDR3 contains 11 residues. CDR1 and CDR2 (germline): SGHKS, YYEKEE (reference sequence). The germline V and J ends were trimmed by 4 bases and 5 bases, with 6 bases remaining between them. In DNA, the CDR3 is TGTGCCAGCAGCCGGATAACTGAAGCTTTCTTT. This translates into CASSRITEAFF.

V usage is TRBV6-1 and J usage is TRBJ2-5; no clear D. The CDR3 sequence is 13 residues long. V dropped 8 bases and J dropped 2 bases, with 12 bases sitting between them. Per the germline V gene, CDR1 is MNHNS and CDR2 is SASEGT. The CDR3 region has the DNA TGTGCCAGCCTTAAGGACGGTCAAGAGACCCAGTACTTC. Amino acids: CASLKDGQETQYF.

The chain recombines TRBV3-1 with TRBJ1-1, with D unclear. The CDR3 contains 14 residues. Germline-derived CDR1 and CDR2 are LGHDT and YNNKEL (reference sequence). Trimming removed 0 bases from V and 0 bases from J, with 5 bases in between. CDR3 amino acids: CASSQDQMNTEAFF. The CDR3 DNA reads TGTGCCAGCAGCCAAGATCAGATGAACACTGAAGCTTTCTTT.

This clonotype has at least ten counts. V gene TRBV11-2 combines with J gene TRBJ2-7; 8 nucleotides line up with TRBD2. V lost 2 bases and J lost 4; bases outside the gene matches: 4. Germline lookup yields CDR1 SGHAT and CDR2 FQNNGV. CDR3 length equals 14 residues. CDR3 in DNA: TGTGCCAGCAGCTTATTCCTAGCGGGTTACGAGCAGTACTTC. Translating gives CASSLFLAGYEQYF.

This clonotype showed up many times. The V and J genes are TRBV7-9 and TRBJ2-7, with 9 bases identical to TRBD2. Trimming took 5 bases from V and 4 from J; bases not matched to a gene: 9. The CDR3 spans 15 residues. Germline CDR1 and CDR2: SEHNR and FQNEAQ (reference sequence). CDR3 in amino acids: CASSPQAAGGYEQYF. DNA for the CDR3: TGTGCCAGCAGCCCCCAGGCAGCGGGAGGATACGAGCAGTACTTC.

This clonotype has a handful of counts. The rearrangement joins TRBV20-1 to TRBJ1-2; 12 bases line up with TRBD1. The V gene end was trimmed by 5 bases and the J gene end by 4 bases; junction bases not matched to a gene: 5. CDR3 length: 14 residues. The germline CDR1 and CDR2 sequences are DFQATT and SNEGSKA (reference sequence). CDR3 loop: CSAGTGGASYGYTF. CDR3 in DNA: TGCAGTGCTGGGACAGGGGGCGCGAGCTATGGCTACACCTTC.

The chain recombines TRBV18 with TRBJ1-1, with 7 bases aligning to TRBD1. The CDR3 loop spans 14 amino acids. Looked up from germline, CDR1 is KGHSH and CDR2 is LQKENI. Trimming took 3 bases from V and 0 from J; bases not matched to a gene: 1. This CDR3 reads CASSPTGMNTEAFF. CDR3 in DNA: TGTGCCAGCTCACCGACAGGGATGAACACTGAAGCTTTCTTT.

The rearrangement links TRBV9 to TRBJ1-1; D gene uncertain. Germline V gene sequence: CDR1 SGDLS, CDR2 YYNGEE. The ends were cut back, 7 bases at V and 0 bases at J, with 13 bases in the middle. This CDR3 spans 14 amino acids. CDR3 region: CASAIGPMNTEAFF. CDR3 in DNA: TGTGCCAGCGCTATAGGGCCAATGAACACTGAAGCTTTCTTT.

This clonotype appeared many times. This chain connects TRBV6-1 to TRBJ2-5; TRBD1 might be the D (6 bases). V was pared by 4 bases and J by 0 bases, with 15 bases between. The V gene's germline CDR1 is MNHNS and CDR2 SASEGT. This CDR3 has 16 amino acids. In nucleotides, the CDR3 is TGTGCCAGCAGTGGGTCACAGGGCTGGTACCAAGAGACCCAGTACTTC. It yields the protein CASSGSQGWYQETQYF.

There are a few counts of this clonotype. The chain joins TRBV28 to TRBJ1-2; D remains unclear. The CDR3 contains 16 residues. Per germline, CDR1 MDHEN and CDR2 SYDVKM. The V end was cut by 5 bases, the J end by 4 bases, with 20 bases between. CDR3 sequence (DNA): TGTGCCAGCAGTGATTCCCCCCCACGTTGGGCCTATGGCTACACCTTC. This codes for CASSDSPPRWAYGYTF.

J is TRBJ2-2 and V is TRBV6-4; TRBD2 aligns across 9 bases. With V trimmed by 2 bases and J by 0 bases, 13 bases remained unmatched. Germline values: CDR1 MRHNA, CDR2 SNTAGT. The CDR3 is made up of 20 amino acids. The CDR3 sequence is CASSDGIFLAGGPNTGELFF. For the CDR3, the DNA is TGTGCCAGCAGTGACGGGATTTTCTTGGCGGGAGGGCCGAACACCGGGGAGCTGTTTTTT.

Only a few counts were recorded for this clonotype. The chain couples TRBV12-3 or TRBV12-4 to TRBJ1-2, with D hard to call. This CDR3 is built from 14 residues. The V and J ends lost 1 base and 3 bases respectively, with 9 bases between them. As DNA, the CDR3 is TGTGCCAGCAGTTTAGGCGGATCTTACTATGGCTACACCTTC. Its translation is CASSLGGSYYGYTF.

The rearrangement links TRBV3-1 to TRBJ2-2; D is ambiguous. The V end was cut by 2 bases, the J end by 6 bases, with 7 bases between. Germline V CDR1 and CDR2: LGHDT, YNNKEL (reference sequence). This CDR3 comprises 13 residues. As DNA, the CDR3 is TGTGCCAGCAGCCAATTCGGTGCCGGGGAGCTGTTTTTT. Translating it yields CASSQFGAGELFF.

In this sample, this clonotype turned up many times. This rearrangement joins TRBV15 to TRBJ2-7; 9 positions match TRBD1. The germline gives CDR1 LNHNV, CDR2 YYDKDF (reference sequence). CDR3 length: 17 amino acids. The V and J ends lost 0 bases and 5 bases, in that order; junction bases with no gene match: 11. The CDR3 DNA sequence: TGTGCCACCAGCAGAGACGCCGGGACAGGGTTTTATCACGAGCAGTACTTC. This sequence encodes CATSRDAGTGFYHEQYF.

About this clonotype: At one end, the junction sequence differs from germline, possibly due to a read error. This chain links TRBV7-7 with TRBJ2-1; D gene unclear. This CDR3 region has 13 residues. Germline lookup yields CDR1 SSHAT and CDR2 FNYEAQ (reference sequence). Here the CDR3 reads CASSLDHDNEQFF. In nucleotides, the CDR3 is TGTGCTAGCAGCTTAGATCATGACAATGAGCAGTTCTTC.

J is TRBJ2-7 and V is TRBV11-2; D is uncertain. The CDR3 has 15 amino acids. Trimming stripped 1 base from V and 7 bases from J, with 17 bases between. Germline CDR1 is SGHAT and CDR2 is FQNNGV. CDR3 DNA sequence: TGTGCCAGCAGCTTAGTTGGTCCCAGGATCCGAGAGCAGTACTTC. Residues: CASSLVGPRIREQYF.

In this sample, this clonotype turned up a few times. DNA of the CDR3: TGTGCCAGCAGCCAACTTCCGGACGCGCACTCTGGAAACACCATATATTTT. This translates into CASSQLPDAHSGNTIYF. The genes are TRBV4-2 and TRBJ1-3, with D unresolved. V was shortened by 2 bases and J by 0 bases, with 14 bases between the two germline ends. The CDR3 loop spans 17 amino acids. CDR1 and CDR2 from the germline V gene are LGHNA and YNFKEQ.

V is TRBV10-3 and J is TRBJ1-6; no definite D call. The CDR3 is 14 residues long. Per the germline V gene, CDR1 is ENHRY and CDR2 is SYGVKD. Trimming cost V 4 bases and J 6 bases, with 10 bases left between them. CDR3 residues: CAISGQESNSPLHF. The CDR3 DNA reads TGTGCCATCAGTGGGCAGGAGAGTAATTCACCCCTCCACTTT.

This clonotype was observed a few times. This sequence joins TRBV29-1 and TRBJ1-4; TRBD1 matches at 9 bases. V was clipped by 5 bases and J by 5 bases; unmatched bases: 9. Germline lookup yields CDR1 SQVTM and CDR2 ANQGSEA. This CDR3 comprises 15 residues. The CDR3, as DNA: TGCAGCGTTTCCGGGCCCGGACAGGGGAATGAAAAACTGTTTTTT. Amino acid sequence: CSVSGPGQGNEKLFF.

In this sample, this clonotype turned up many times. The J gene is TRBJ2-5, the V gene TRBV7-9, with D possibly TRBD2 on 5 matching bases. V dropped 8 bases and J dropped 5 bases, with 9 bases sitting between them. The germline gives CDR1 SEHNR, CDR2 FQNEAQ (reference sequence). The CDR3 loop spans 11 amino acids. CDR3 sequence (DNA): TGTGCCAGCGAGGGTGGGGAGACCCAGTACTTC. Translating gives CASEGGETQYF.